This TCR beta chain was observed in a study of blood T cells in healthy people across ages. Then a second PCR, running about 7 to 11 cycles, was carried out with a sample-barcoded 5' primer and a J-beta primer mix. MiXCR, run by TCRdb on the 5' RACE reads, gives a single entry per CDR3 protein. Of approximately 780,000 distinct CDR3 sequences detected, more than 25% appear once; the ten largest clones hold about 3%. General study findings and limits: Whereas aged donors had fewer naive CD4+ cells, long-lived donors had more of them and higher diversity.

The germline V and J ends were trimmed by 7 bases and 6 bases, with 13 bases remaining between them. The germline V gene encodes CDR1 SGHRS and CDR2 YFSETQ. There are 12 residues in the CDR3. In its sample, this clonotype was seen many times. Antigen specificity is unknown. The same specimen was also included in a second study, on T cells of mothers and their children. That investigation notes: Whatever RNA was extracted went entirely into cDNA synthesis, at around 1.6 ug per 15 ul.

The chain links TRBV5-1 to TRBJ1-2; D is uncertain. This receptor was obtained from a boy younger than 18 in good health. What was sequenced was blood. CDR3 region: CASFETRDGYTF. The CDR3 DNA follows: TGCGCCAGCTTCGAGACACGGGATGGCTACACCTTC.